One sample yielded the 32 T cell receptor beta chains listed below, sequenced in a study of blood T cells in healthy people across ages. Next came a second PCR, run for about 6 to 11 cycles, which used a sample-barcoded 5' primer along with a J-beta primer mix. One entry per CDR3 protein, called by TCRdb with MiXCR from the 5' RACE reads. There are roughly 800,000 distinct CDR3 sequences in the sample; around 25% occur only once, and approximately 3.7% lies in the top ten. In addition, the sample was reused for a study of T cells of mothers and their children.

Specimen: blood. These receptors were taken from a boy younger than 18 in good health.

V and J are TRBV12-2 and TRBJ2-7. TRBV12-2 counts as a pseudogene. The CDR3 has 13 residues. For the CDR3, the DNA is TGTGCAAGTCGCTTCCAGGGCTCCTACGAGCAGTACTTC. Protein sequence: CASRFQGSYEQYF.

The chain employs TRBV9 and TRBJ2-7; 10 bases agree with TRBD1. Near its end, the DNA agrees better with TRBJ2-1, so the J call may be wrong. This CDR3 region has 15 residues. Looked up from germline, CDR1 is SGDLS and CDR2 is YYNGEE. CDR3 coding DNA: TGTGCCAGCAGCGAACGACAGGGGGCGGGAAATGAGCAGTTCTTC. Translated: CASSERQGAGNEQFF.

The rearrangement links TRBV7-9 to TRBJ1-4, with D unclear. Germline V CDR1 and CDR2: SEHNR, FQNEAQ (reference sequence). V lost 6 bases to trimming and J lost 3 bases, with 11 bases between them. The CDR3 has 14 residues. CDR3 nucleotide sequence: TGTGCCAGCAGGCCGAACGCGGCTAATGAAAAACTGTTTTTT. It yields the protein CASRPNAANEKLFF.

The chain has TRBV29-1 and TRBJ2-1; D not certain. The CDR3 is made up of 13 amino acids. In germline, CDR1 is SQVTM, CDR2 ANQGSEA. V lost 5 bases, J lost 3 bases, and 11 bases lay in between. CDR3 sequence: CSVYRDGYNEQFF. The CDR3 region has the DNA TGCAGCGTTTACAGAGACGGCTACAATGAGCAGTTCTTC.

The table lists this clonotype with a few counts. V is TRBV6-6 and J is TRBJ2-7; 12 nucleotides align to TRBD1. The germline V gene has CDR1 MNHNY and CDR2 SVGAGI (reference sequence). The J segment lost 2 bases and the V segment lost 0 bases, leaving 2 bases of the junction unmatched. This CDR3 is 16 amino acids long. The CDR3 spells CASSYSGTGGTYEQYF. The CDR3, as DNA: TGTGCCAGCAGTTACTCCGGGACAGGGGGCACCTACGAGCAGTACTTC.

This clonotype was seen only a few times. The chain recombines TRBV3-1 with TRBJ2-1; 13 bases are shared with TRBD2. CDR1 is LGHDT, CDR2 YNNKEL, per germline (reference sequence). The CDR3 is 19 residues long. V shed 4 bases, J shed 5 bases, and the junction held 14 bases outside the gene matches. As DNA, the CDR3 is TGTGCCAGCAGCCGCAAATCCGGGACTAGCGGGATTAAGGACAATGAGCAGTTCTTC. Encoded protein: CASSRKSGTSGIKDNEQFF.

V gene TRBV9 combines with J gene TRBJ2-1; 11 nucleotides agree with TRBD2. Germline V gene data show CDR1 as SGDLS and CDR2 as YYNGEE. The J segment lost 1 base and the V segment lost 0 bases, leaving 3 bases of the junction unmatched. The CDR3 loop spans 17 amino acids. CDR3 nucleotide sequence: TGTGCCAGCAGCGTAGAACCTAGCGGGGGGTCCTACAATGAGCAGTTCTTC. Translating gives CASSVEPSGGSYNEQFF.

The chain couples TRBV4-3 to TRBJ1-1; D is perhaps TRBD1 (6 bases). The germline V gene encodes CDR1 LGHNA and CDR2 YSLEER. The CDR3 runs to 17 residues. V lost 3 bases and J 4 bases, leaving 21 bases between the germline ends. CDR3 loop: CASSQFRDIFQGTEAFF. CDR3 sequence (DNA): TGCGCCAGCAGCCAGTTCCGGGACATCTTTCAGGGCACTGAAGCTTTCTTT.

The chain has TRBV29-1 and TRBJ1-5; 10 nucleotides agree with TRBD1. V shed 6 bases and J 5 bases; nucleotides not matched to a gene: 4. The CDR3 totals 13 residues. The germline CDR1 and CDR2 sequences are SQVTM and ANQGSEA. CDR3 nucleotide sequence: TGCAGCGTGGGAGGGACAGGGGATCAGCCCCAGCATTTT. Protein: CSVGGTGDQPQHF.

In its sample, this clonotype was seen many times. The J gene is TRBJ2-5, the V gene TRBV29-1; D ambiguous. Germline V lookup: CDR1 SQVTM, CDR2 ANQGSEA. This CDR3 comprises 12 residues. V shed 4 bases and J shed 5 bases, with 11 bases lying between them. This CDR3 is CSVGRAVETQYF. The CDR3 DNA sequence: TGCAGCGTTGGACGGGCTGTGGAGACCCAGTACTTC.

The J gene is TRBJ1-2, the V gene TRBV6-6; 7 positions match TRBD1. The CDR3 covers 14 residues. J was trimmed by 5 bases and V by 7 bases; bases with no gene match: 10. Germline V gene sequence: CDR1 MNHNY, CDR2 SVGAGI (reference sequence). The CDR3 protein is CASNGQAGWYGYTF. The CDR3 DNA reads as TGTGCCAGCAACGGACAGGCGGGATGGTATGGCTACACCTTC.

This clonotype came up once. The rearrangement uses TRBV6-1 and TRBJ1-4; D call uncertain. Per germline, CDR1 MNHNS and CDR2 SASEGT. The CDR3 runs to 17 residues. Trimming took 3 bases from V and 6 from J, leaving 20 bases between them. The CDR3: CASSDGGPSEEDEKLFF. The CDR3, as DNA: TGTGCCAGCAGTGACGGAGGACCGTCCGAAGAAGATGAAAAACTGTTTTTT.

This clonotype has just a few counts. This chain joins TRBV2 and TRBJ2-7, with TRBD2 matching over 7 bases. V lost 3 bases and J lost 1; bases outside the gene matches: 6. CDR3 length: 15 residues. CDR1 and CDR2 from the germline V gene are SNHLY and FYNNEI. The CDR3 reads CASSEEASGSYEQYF. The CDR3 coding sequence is TGTGCCAGCAGTGAGGAGGCTAGCGGATCCTACGAGCAGTACTTC.

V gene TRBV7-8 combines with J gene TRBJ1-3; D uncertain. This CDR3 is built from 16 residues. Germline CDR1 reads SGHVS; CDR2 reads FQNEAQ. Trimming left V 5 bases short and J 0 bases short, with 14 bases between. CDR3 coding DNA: TGTGCCAGCAGCCTAGTTGGGGAGAGCTCTGGAAACACCATATATTTT. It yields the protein CASSLVGESSGNTIYF.

The CDR3 bases are TGTGCCAGCAGTGAAGACCCTAGCGGGAGTTATGAGCAGTTCTTC. Translation: CASSEDPSGSYEQFF. The V gene is TRBV6-1, the J gene TRBJ2-1, with 10 bases fitting TRBD2. Unmatched junction bases numbered 5, after V lost 1 base and J lost 8 bases. Germline V gene data show CDR1 as MNHNS and CDR2 as SASEGT. The CDR3 spans 15 residues.

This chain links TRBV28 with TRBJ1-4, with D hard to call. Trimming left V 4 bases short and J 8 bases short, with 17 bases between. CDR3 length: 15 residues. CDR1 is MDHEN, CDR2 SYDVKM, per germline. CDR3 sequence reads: CASSSPWEQREKLFF. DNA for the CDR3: TGTGCCAGCAGTTCCCCCTGGGAGCAAAGGGAAAAACTGTTTTTT.

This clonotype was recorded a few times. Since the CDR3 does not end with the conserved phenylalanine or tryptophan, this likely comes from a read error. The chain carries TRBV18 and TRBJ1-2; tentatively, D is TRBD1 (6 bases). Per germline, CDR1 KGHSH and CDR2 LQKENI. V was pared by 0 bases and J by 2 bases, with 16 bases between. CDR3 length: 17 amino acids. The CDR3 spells CASSPPDGGAWNYGYTL. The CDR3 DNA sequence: TGTGCCAGCTCACCACCCGATGGGGGGGCCTGGAACTATGGCTACACCCTC.

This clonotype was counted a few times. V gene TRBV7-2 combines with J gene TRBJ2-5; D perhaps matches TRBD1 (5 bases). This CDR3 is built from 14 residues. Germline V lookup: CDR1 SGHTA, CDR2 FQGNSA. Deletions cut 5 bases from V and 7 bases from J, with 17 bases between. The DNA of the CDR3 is TGTGCCAGCAGCGTAACGGGTACAGGTGGGACCCAGTACTTC. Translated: CASSVTGTGGTQYF.

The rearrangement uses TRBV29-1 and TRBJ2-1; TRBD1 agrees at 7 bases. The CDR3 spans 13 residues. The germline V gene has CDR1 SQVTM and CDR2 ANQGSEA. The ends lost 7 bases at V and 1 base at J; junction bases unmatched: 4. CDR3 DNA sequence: TGCAGCGCCGTCAGGGGGTCCTACAATGAGCAGTTCTTC. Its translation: CSAVRGSYNEQFF.

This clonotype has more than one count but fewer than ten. This CDR3 reads CASRDTGSGYTF. CDR3 in DNA: TGTGCCAGCAGGGATACAGGGAGTGGCTACACCTTC. The chain recombines TRBV2 with TRBJ1-2; D is perhaps TRBD1 (6 bases). Germline V gene sequence: CDR1 SNHLY, CDR2 FYNNEI. V dropped 6 bases and J dropped 7 bases, with 12 bases sitting between them. This CDR3 comprises 12 residues.

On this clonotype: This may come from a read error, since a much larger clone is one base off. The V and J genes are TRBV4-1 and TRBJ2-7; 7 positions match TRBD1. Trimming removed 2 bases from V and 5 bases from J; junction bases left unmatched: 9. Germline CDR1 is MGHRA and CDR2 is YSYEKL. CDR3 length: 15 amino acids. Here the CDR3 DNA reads TGCGCCAGCAGCCAATCACCCGGGACAGCCCACGAGCAGTACTTC. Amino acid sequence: CASSQSPGTAHEQYF.

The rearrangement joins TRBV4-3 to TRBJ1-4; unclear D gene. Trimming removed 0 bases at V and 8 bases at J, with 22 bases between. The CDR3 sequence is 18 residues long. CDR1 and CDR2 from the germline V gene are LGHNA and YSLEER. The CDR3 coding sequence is TGCGCCAGCAGCCAAGATCCCCAGGACCTCCTAATAGGCGAAAAACTGTTTTTT. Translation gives CASSQDPQDLLIGEKLFF.

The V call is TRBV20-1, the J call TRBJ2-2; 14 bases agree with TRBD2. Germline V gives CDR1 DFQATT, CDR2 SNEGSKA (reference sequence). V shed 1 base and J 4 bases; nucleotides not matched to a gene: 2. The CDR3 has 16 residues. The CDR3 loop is CSARGLAGGPTGELFF. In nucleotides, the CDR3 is TGCAGTGCTAGAGGACTAGCGGGAGGGCCCACCGGGGAGCTGTTTTTT.

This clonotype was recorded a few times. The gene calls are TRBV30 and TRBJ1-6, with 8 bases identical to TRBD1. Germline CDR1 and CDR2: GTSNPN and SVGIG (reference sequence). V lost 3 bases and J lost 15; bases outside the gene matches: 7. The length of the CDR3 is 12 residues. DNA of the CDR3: TGTGCCTGGAGGGACAGGGCCATCCACCTCCACTTT. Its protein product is CAWRDRAIHLHF.

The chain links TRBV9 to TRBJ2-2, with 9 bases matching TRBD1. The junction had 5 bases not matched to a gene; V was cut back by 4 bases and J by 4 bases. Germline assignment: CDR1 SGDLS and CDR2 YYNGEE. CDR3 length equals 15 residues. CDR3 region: CASSPRTGVTGELFF. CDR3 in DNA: TGTGCCAGCAGCCCCCGGACAGGGGTCACCGGGGAGCTGTTTTTT.

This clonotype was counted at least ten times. The CDR3 reads CSGGQGNTEAFF. The CDR3 DNA follows: TGCAGCGGGGGACAGGGGAACACTGAAGCTTTCTTT. The rearrangement joins TRBV29-1 to TRBJ1-1, with 9 bases lining up with TRBD1. The CDR3 length is 12 residues. The V gene's germline CDR1 is SQVTM and CDR2 ANQGSEA. J gave up 1 base and V 7 bases, and 1 base lay outside the gene matches.

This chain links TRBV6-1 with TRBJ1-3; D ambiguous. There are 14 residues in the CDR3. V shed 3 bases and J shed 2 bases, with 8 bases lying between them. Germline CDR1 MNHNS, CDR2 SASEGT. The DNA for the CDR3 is TGTGCCAGCAGTGAGGGAGGGCCTGGAAACACCATATATTTT. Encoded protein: CASSEGGPGNTIYF.

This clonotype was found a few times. The DNA for the CDR3 is TGCGCCAGCAGCTTGGCCGTCGGGACAGGGTTTGGTGGCTACACCTTC. Protein: CASSLAVGTGFGGYTF. The chain recombines TRBV5-1 with TRBJ1-2; 9 positions match TRBD1. Germline trimming cut 0 bases from V and 7 bases from J; bases unmatched to any gene: 10. Germline V gives CDR1 SGHRS, CDR2 YFSETQ. CDR3 length: 16 amino acids. The full variable domain, completed using reference TRBV5-1 and TRBJ1-2, is KAGVTQTPRYLIKTRGQQVTLSCSPISGHRSVSWYQQTPGQGLQFLFEYFSETQRNKGNFPGRFSGRQFSNSRSEMNVSTLELGDSALYLCASSLAVGTGFGGYTFGSGTRLTVV.

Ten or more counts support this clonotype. The CDR3 bases are TGTGCCAGCTCACCACGGACAGGGTCTGAAGCTTTCTTT. As protein: CASSPRTGSEAFF. The chain has TRBV18 and TRBJ1-1, with 8 bases lining up with TRBD1. V lost 1 base, J lost 6 bases, and 1 base stayed unmatched. This CDR3 has 13 amino acids. Germline CDR1 is KGHSH and CDR2 is LQKENI.

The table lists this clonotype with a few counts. The CDR3 DNA is TGTGCCACTGATGATACCTACGAGCAGTACTTC. This encodes CATDDTYEQYF. V and J are TRBV19 and TRBJ2-5, with unresolved D. The DNA end favors TRBJ2-7, so the J call may be wrong. Germline V gene data show CDR1 as LNHDA and CDR2 as SQIVND (reference sequence). This CDR3 has 11 amino acids.

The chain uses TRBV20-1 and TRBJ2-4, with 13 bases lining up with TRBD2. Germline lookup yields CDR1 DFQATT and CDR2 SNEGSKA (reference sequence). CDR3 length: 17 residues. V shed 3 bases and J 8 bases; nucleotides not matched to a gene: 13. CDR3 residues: CSASPELAGGRADIQYF. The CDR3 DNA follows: TGCAGTGCTAGCCCTGAACTAGCGGGGGGGCGGGCGGACATTCAGTACTTC.

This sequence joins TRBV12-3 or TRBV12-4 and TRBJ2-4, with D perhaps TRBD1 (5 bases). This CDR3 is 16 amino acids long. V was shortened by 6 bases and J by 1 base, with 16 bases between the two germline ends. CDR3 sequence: CASSSGHLGAKNIQYF. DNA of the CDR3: TGTGCCAGCAGCTCCGGACATCTCGGGGCCAAAAACATTCAGTACTTC.